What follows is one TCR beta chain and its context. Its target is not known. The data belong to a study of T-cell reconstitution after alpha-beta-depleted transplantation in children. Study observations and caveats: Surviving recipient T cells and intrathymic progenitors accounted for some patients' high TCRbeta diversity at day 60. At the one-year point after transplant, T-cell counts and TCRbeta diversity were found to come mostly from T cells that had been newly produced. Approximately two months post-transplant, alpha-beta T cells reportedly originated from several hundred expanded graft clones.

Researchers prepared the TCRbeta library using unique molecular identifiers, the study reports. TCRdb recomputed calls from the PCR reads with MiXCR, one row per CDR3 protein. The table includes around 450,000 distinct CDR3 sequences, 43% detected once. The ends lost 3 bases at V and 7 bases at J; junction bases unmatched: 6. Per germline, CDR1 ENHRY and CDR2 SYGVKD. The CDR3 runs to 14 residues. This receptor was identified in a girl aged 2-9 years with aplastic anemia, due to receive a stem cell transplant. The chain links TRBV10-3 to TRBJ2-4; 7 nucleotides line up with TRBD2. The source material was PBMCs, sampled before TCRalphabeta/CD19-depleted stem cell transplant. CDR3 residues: CAISESGIGNIQYF. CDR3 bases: TGTGCCATCAGTGAAAGCGGGATCGGTAACATTCAGTACTTC.